Detailed here is one TCR beta chain. This clone came up once. The target of this receptor is not known. Base qualities are not at hand, and no much larger clone is one base apart. The immunoSEQ Assay was used to sequence TCR beta CDR3 regions from DNA. On the authors' methods: To compute T cell density, TCR beta template counts were normalized to usable DNA, which was estimated by amplifying housekeeping genes. Richness was estimated with the preseqR package, extrapolating to 400,000 templates for PBMC samples and 120,000 templates for tissue samples. Clonality was taken to be one minus Pielou's evenness. Tissue-enriched TCRs were identified through differential abundance testing performed on productive amino-acid clonotypes, with a minimum total count of 5 and an alpha of 0.1. The Jaccard Index and the Morisita Overlap Index were used to quantify repertoire overlap between compartments. GLIPH grouped TCR beta CDR3s together with public tetramer-defined viral CDR3s, and a viral motif had to include at least three viral sequences and also show V-gene enrichment. Not all clones reach the TCRdb copy of this immuneACCESS table, which keeps in-frame sequences only. Checked studies attribute under half of the gap to unresolved V genes and leave the rest unexplained. From that table come the V and J calls and clone size; the DNA was used to work out D and trimming. The sample table shows 10,000 to 15,000 clones, and over 65% are seen once. 25% to 35% of the sample goes to the ten largest clones.

This sample is part of a study of T cells in localized non-small cell lung cancer (dated by TCRdb to about 2020). Context from the whole study: The study examined T cell repertoires in roughly 240 patients with early-stage NSCLC and compared tumors with uninvolved tumor-adjacent lungs. A mean age of around 66 years was recorded for the NSCLC patients, of whom 129 were male and about a hundred were female. The cohort consisted of a few hundred treatment-naive NSCLC patients whose localized lung tumors had been resected.

Findings and caveats that apply to the study as a whole: The highest T cell clonality was observed in uninvolved tumor-adjacent lung, where clonality exceeded that of tumor, suggesting that antigenic responses were more focused in uninvolved tumor-adjacent lung. Because of the exploratory design, TCR variables were selected using unadjusted p-values without false-discovery rate correction. Because multi-region tumor sequencing was not done, intratumor heterogeneity could not be ruled out. Higher T cell density in blood was associated with longer overall survival, whereas higher clonality in adjacent lung was associated with shorter survival. A median of around 50 of the top 100 tumor clones were detected in paired uninvolved adjacent lung, and 25 to 35 of these tumor clones were also found among the top 100 clones of the paired uninvolved adjacent lung.

At diagnosis, tumor, uninvolved tumor-adjacent lung and peripheral blood were collected and then preserved as a mix of FFPE and fresh-frozen material. For TCR repertoire profiling, the blood samples were analyzed as peripheral blood mononuclear cells. There are 13 amino acids in the CDR3, from cysteine to phenylalanine inclusive. The DNA shown is the 39-base CDR3, in frame from base 1. Between the V and J ends, shortened by 0 bases and 9 bases respectively, the junction contains 10 bases. The germline V gene provides CDR1 SGHRS and CDR2 YFSETQ. The sample in question was peripheral blood, obtained before any cancer treatment. The sequence is built from TRBV5-1 and TRBJ2-1; the best D guess is TRBD2, with 6 bases matching. This clonotype was sampled from a male donor aged 60 or over with stage I squamous cell lung carcinoma. The CDR3 loop reads CASSLGQGGEQFF. The DNA sequence is given as TGCGCCAGCAGCTTGGGTCAGGGAGGTGAGCAGTTCTTC.